This T cell receptor (beta chain) was recorded in a study of monozygotic twins with inflammatory bowel disease. Eight separate reactions for every sample produced the cDNA. The UMIs contained a 6-nucleotide sample barcode. They were added by template switching during cDNA synthesis. The authors ran two nested PCRs of about 16 and 10 cycles on TCRalpha and TCRbeta cDNA. Following a re-call of the 5' RACE reads, TCRdb has one entry per CDR3 protein and lacks DNA. The ten top clones account for 9.5% to 15%, within a sample of approximately 120,000 distinct CDR3 sequences. This CDR3 has 14 amino acids. The V gene's germline CDR1 is SGHTA and CDR2 FQGNSA.

The sequence derives from a human donor with ulcerative colitis or Crohn's disease, or a healthy co-twin of an affected twin (not recorded which). Sequencing used blood. This chain links TRBV7-2 with TRBJ2-2. The CDR3 protein is CASSLLGSTGELFF.